These T cell receptor beta chains were read from a single sample in a study of OX40 agonist ivuxolimab in advanced cancers. TCRdb's copy holds only in-frame clones and misses some; the assay was immunoSEQ multiplex PCR. The sample holds tens of thousands of clones, roughly nine tenths seen once. This specimen consisted of CD4+ or CD8+ T cells sorted from blood, obtained in a trial of the OX40 agonist ivuxolimab. The source is an adult with an advanced solid tumor such as melanoma, head and neck, liver or kidney cancer. Both conserved end residues are part of each CDR3.

v_gene: TRBV7-9
j_gene: TRBJ2-5
CDR3aa: CASSLMGQDQETQYF

v_gene: TRBV7-2
j_gene: TRBJ1-1
CDR3aa: CASSLEVGEAFF

v_gene: TRBV7-6
j_gene: TRBJ1-1
CDR3aa: CASSLAVGQGNTEAFF

v_gene: TRBV5-1
j_gene: TRBJ1-1
CDR3aa: CASRDTLRGEAFF

v_gene: TRBV2
j_gene: TRBJ2-7
CDR3aa: CASSDGVRGGDEQYF

v_gene: TRBV7-9
j_gene: TRBJ2-1
CDR3aa: CASSFRRQGLSYNEQFF

v_gene: TRBV4-2
j_gene: TRBJ1-3
CDR3aa: CASSQVAPSSGNTIYF

v_gene: TRBV19
j_gene: TRBJ2-5
CDR3aa: CASSMVAGQETQYF

v_gene: TRBV5-4
j_gene: TRBJ1-5
CDR3aa: CASSLDRVQPQHF

v_gene: TRBV7-9
j_gene: TRBJ1-2
CDR3aa: CASSLVGEHYGYTF

v_gene: TRBV10-2
j_gene: TRBJ1-1
CDR3aa: CASTGAGGAFF

v_gene: TRBV19
j_gene: TRBJ2-1
CDR3aa: CASSMTGWDEQFF

v_gene: TRBV7-8
j_gene: TRBJ2-1
CDR3aa: CASSKSGAASSYNEQFF

v_gene: TRBV5-1
j_gene: TRBJ2-7
CDR3aa: CASSRTGPHEQYF

v_gene: TRBV19
j_gene: TRBJ2-6
CDR3aa: CASNLRGASSGANVLTF

v_gene: TRBV7-9
j_gene: TRBJ1-2
CDR3aa: CASSQIGDGYTF

v_gene: TRBV7-2
j_gene: TRBJ2-7
CDR3aa: CASSTRQGSSYEQYF

v_gene: TRBV27
j_gene: TRBJ1-1
CDR3aa: CASSLTPTRQGNTEAFF

v_gene: TRBV6-1
j_gene: TRBJ2-3
CDR3aa: CAVWTGGTDTQYF

v_gene: TRBV7-9
j_gene: TRBJ1-4
CDR3aa: CASSLGQVNEKLFF

v_gene: TRBV18
j_gene: TRBJ1-5
CDR3aa: CASADNQNQPQHF

v_gene: TRBV5-1
j_gene: TRBJ2-1
CDR3aa: CASSSLGQGAHNEQFF

v_gene: TRBV18
j_gene: TRBJ2-5
CDR3aa: CASSPRPSGRETQYF

v_gene: TRBV11-2
j_gene: TRBJ1-6
CDR3aa: CASSLGKGREVSYNSPLHF

v_gene: TRBV9
j_gene: TRBJ1-2
CDR3aa: CASSDNGASYGYTF

v_gene: TRBV5-5
j_gene: TRBJ2-1
CDR3aa: CASSLDGGAGVFSSYNEQFF

v_gene: TRBV7-9
j_gene: TRBJ2-5
CDR3aa: CASSDRTGGETQYF